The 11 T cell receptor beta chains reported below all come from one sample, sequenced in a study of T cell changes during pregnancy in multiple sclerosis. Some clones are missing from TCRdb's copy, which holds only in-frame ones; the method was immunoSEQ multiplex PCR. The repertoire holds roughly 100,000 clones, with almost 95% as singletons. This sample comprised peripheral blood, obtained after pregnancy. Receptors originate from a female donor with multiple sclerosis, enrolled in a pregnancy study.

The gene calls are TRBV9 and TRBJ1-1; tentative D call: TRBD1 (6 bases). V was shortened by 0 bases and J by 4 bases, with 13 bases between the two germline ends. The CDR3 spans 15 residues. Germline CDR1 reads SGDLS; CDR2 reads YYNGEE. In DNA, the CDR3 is TGTGCCAGCAGCGTAGAGGGGACACCTTCCACTGAAGCTTTCTTT. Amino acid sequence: CASSVEGTPSTEAFF.

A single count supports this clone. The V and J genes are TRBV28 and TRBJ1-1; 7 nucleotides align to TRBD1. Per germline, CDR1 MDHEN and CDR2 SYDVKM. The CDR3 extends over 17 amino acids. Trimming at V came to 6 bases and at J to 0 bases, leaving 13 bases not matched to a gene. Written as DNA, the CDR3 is TGTGCCAGCAGGACCTCCAGGGGGGACTGGATGAACACTGAAGCTTTCTTT. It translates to CASRTSRGDWMNTEAFF.

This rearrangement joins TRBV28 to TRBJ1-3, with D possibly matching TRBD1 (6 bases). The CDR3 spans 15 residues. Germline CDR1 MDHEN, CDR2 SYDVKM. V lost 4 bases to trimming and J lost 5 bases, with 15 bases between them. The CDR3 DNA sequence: TGTGCCAGCAGTTCTGGACAGATCAGGCGAAACACCATATATTTT. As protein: CASSSGQIRRNTIYF.

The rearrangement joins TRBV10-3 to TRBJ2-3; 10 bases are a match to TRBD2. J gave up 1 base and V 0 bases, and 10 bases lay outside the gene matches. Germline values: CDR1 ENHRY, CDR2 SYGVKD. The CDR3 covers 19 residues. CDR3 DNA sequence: TGTGCCATCAGTGAGTCGTCTCTAGCGGGAGATAGGGGCACAGATACGCAGTATTTT. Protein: CAISESSLAGDRGTDTQYF.

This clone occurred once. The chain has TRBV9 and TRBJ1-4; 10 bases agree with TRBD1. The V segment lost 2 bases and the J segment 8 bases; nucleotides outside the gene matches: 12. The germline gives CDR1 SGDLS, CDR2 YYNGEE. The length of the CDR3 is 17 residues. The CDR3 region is CASSVTGQGGFGEKLFF. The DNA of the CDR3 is TGTGCCAGCAGCGTTACAGGACAGGGGGGATTTGGGGAAAAACTGTTTTTT.

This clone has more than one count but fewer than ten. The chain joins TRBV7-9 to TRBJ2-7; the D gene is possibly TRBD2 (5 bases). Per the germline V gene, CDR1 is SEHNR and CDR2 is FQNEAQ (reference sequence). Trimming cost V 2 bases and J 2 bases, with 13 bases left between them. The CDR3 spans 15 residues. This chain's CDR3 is CASSLFSLAAYEQYF. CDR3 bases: TGTGCCAGCAGCTTATTTTCGCTAGCCGCCTACGAGCAGTACTTC.

The CDR3 region is CATSRGYSGTGGYEQYF. CDR3 in DNA: TGTGCCACCAGCAGAGGCTACTCCGGGACAGGGGGGTACGAGCAGTACTTC. This sequence joins TRBV15 and TRBJ2-7; 11 nucleotides agree with TRBD1. The CDR3 contains 17 residues. Germline lookup yields CDR1 LNHNV and CDR2 YYDKDF (reference sequence). The ends lost 1 base at V and 4 bases at J; junction bases unmatched: 9. The complete variable domain, with remaining parts taken from reference TRBV15 and TRBJ2-7, reads DAMVIQNPRYQVTQFGKPVTLSCSQTLNHNVMYWYQQKSSQAPKLLFHYYDKDFNNEADTPDNFQSRRPNTSFCFLDIRSPGLGDTAMYLCATSRGYSGTGGYEQYFGPGTRLTVT.

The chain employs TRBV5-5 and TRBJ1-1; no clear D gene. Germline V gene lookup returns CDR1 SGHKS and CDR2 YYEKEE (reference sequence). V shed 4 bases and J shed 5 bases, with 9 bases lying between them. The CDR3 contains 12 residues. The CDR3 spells CASSPAGTEAFF. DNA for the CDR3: TGTGCCAGCAGCCCGGCGGGTACTGAAGCTTTCTTT.

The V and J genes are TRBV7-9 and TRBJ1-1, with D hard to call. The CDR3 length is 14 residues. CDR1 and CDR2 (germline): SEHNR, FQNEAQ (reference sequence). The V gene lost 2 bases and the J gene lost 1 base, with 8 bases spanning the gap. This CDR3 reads CASSLYSGNTEAFF. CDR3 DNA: TGTGCCAGCAGCTTATACAGCGGGAACACTGAAGCTTTCTTT.

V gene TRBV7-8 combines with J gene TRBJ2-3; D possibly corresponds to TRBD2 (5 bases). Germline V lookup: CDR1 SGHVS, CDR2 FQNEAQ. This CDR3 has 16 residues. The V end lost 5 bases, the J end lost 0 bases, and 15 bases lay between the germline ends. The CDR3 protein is CASSTPTWESTDTQYF. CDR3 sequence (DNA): TGTGCCAGCAGCACCCCCACTTGGGAGAGCACAGATACGCAGTATTTT.

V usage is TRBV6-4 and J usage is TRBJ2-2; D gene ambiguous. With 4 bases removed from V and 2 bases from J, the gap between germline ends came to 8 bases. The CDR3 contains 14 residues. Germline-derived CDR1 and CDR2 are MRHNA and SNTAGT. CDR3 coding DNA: TGTGCCAGCAGTGTCTATATAAACACCGGGGAGCTGTTTTTT. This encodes CASSVYINTGELFF.